The next 9 T cell receptor beta chains were all read from a single sample in a study of blood T cell repertoires in COVID-19. Sequencing was performed with immunoSEQ multiplex PCR; in TCRdb, only in-frame clones are kept and a portion is missing. The sample carries about 130,000 clones, approximately 84% recorded once. The sample consisted of peripheral blood. These receptors were obtained from a man aged 65 to 85 with acute or convalescent COVID-19.

The count of this clone is one. The rearrangement joins TRBV5-4 to TRBJ2-3; D might be TRBD2 (6 bases). Germline V CDR1 and CDR2: SGHNT, YYREEE (reference sequence). V was pared by 3 bases and J by 7 bases, with 15 bases between. The CDR3 length is 14 residues. The CDR3: CASSSAGMGYTQYF. The CDR3 nucleotides are TGTGCCAGCAGCTCGGCGGGGATGGGATATACGCAGTATTTT. The full variable domain, its missing parts supplied by reference TRBV5-4 and TRBJ2-3, is ETGVTQSPTHLIKTRGQQVTLRCSSQSGHNTVSWYQQALGQGPQFIFQYYREEENGRGNFPPRFSGLQFPNYSSELNVNALELDDSALYLCASSSAGMGYTQYFGPGTRLTVL.

This chain's CDR3 is CASSLQDPTNSPLHF. The CDR3, as DNA: TGTGCCAGCAGCCTACAGGACCCGACGAATTCACCCCTCCACTTT. This sequence joins TRBV7-9 and TRBJ1-6, with D possibly being TRBD1 (5 bases). The V and J ends lost 5 bases and 7 bases respectively, with 15 bases between them. The germline V gene encodes CDR1 SEHNR and CDR2 FQNEAQ (reference sequence). The CDR3 is 15 residues long.

This chain joins TRBV5-1 and TRBJ2-2; D is undetermined. The V gene lost 0 bases and the J gene lost 0 bases, with 9 bases spanning the gap. The CDR3 has 16 residues. CDR1 and CDR2 from the germline V gene are SGHRS and YFSETQ. CDR3 protein: CASSLEPGSNTGELFF. CDR3 nucleotides: TGCGCCAGCAGCTTGGAGCCGGGTTCGAACACCGGGGAGCTGTTTTTT.

This clone was picked up a small number of times. The chain links TRBV2 to TRBJ1-2; D remains unclear. Germline V gene data show CDR1 as SNHLY and CDR2 as FYNNEI. The V gene lost 4 bases and the J gene lost 4 bases, with 13 bases spanning the gap. The CDR3 is 14 amino acids. The CDR3 sequence is CASSASSARYGYTF. As DNA, the CDR3 is TGTGCCAGCAGTGCTAGCAGTGCCCGCTATGGCTACACCTTC. The whole variable domain, remainder taken from reference TRBV2 and TRBJ1-2, is EPEVTQTPSHQVTQMGQEVILRCVPISNHLYFYWYRQILGQKVEFLVSFYNNEISEKSEIFDDQFSVERPDGSNFTLKIRSTKLEDSAMYFCASSASSARYGYTFGSGTRLTVV.

V usage is TRBV6-5 and J usage is TRBJ1-5; D ambiguous. This CDR3 region has 15 residues. Trimming pared 7 bases from V and 2 bases from J, leaving 15 bases between. CDR1 MNHEY and CDR2 SVGAGI come from the germline V gene. CDR3 nucleotides: TGTGCCAGCACCCCCGGGGTATTCGGCAATCAGCCCCAGCATTTT. Translation: CASTPGVFGNQPQHF.

This clone turned up a few times. The J gene is TRBJ1-2, the V gene TRBV5-1; a weak D match, TRBD1 (6 bases). Germline values: CDR1 SGHRS, CDR2 YFSETQ. Trimming took off 0 bases at V and 2 bases at J, with 11 bases between the two ends. The CDR3 is 15 residues long. DNA for the CDR3: TGCGCCAGCAGCTTGGCCAGTACAGGGAACTATGGCTACACCTTC. This codes for CASSLASTGNYGYTF.

The chain has TRBV15 and TRBJ1-2; D not resolved. V gave up 3 bases and J gave up 4 bases, with 15 bases separating them. There are 15 residues in the CDR3. Looked up from germline, CDR1 is LNHNV and CDR2 is YYDKDF (reference sequence). CDR3 nucleotides: TGTGCCACCAGCAGGTTGACAAAGGAGGGCTATGGCTACACCTTC. The encoded protein is CATSRLTKEGYGYTF.

This clone was picked up a small number of times. This sequence joins TRBV5-8 and TRBJ1-2; D is unclear. The V gene lost 4 bases and the J gene lost 7 bases, with 14 bases spanning the gap. The CDR3 runs to 13 residues. Germline values: CDR1 SGHTS, CDR2 YDEGEE. Here the CDR3 reads CASSLDSTRGYTF. The CDR3 coding sequence is TGTGCCAGCAGCCTGGACTCGACACGTGGCTACACCTTC.

The V call is TRBV13, the J call TRBJ2-3; D remains unclear. Trimming took off 5 bases at V and 0 bases at J, with 9 bases between the two ends. Germline assignment: CDR1 PRHDT and CDR2 FYEKMQ (reference sequence). The CDR3 is 14 residues long. The CDR3 here is CASSPGPSTDTQYF. In nucleotides, the CDR3 is TGTGCCAGCAGCCCTGGGCCCAGCACAGATACGCAGTATTTT.